The rows below give T cell receptor beta chains drawn from one sample of a study of blood T cell repertoires in COVID-19. The table came from immunoSEQ multiplex PCR; TCRdb's copy has only in-frame clones and leaves some out. Among 200,000 to 250,000 clones, almost 85% were seen once, and the ten largest hold under 4.5%. Sequencing used peripheral blood. All receptors come from a man aged 45-65 years with acute or convalescent COVID-19. CDR3s include the opening cysteine and the closing phenylalanine or tryptophan. Clone size is given for some rows only: seen once, a few or many times, or a class if the clone is expanded.

clone size: .; V gene: TRBV15; J gene: TRBJ2-7; CDR3 protein: CATSRSQAGRLGEQYF
clone size: .; V gene: TRBV10-1; J gene: TRBJ1-6; CDR3 protein: CASSGGSYNSPLHF
clone size: .; V gene: TRBV21-1; J gene: TRBJ2-7; CDR3 protein: CASSKVGAGKDEQYF
clone size: .; V gene: TRBV18; J gene: TRBJ1-4; CDR3 protein: CASSPRGSWEKLFF
clone size: .; V gene: TRBV3-1/TRBV3-2; J gene: TRBJ2-7; CDR3 protein: CASSQGGGVEQYF
clone size: once; V gene: TRBV3-1/TRBV3-2; J gene: TRBJ1-2; CDR3 protein: CASSLGWAGRYGYTF
clone size: once; V gene: TRBV5-4; J gene: TRBJ1-4; CDR3 protein: CASSLAVQGNEKLFF
clone size: .; V gene: TRBV5-4; J gene: TRBJ2-7; CDR3 protein: CASSLDPIPYNYEQYF
clone size: once; V gene: TRBV6-5; J gene: TRBJ1-5; CDR3 protein: CASSYDQNRGRPQHF
clone size: .; V gene: TRBV6-5; J gene: TRBJ2-5; CDR3 protein: CASSYSMTGGETQYF
clone size: .; V gene: TRBV6-2/TRBV6-3; J gene: TRBJ2-5; CDR3 protein: CASSYPGLASETQYF
clone size: .; V gene: TRBV6-6; J gene: TRBJ1-1; CDR3 protein: CASRPEDSEAFF
clone size: .; V gene: TRBV6-6; J gene: TRBJ1-5; CDR3 protein: CASRNTGGHQPQHF
clone size: .; V gene: TRBV2; J gene: TRBJ2-4; CDR3 protein: CASSAGGVINIQYF
clone size: .; V gene: TRBV19; J gene: TRBJ2-7; CDR3 protein: CASSFRQEPYEQYF
clone size: .; V gene: TRBV27; J gene: TRBJ1-5; CDR3 protein: CASSFKGQGNQPQHF
clone size: .; V gene: TRBV3-1/TRBV3-2; J gene: TRBJ1-3; CDR3 protein: CASSQVGTAGNTIYF
clone size: .; V gene: TRBV7-6; J gene: TRBJ2-6; CDR3 protein: CASSSLTVTSSGANVLTF
clone size: .; V gene: TRBV3-1/TRBV3-2; J gene: TRBJ1-4; CDR3 protein: CASSQQTVGANEKLFF
clone size: .; V gene: TRBV7-2; J gene: TRBJ2-1; CDR3 protein: CATSSGGLSGDQFF
clone size: few; V gene: TRBV2; J gene: TRBJ1-4; CDR3 protein: CASSEVFGGDEKLFF
clone size: .; V gene: TRBV19; J gene: TRBJ1-6; CDR3 protein: CASRFTGVGNSPLHF
clone size: .; V gene: TRBV11-1; J gene: TRBJ2-1; CDR3 protein: CASTYGLANEQFF
clone size: .; V gene: TRBV2; J gene: TRBJ1-1; CDR3 protein: CASRERGMNTEAFF
clone size: .; V gene: TRBV5-1; J gene: TRBJ1-3; CDR3 protein: CASTDGSAASSGNTIYF
clone size: .; V gene: TRBV18; J gene: TRBJ1-5; CDR3 protein: CASSPNRGFFNQPQHF
clone size: .; V gene: TRBV7-7; J gene: TRBJ2-7; CDR3 protein: CASSLEEGTTYEQYF
clone size: .; V gene: TRBV5-1; J gene: TRBJ2-3; CDR3 protein: CASSLRGTDTQYF
clone size: .; V gene: TRBV5-4; J gene: TRBJ1-6; CDR3 protein: CASSPNRGGSPLHF
clone size: .; V gene: TRBV7-8; J gene: TRBJ1-6; CDR3 protein: CASSLYRSSNSPLHF
clone size: .; V gene: TRBV5-1; J gene: TRBJ1-1; CDR3 protein: CASSPAGGEMNTEAFF
clone size: few; V gene: TRBV5-5; J gene: TRBJ1-5; CDR3 protein: CASSQTGIVDQPQHF
clone size: .; V gene: TRBV13; J gene: TRBJ2-1; CDR3 protein: CASSPLAGPKHNEQFF
clone size: once; V gene: TRBV19; J gene: TRBJ2-7; CDR3 protein: CASSKTGLSSYEQYF
clone size: .; V gene: TRBV2; J gene: TRBJ1-5; CDR3 protein: CASSEILLQIRGSNQPQHF
clone size: once; V gene: TRBV2; J gene: TRBJ1-2; CDR3 protein: CAVGTGGRDGYTF
clone size: .; V gene: TRBV11-2; J gene: TRBJ1-1; CDR3 protein: CASSGGQGVVSLDTEAFF